This TCR beta chain emerged from a study of T cells expressing NK-cell markers. No DNA is given; TCRdb re-called the 5' RACE reads and lists each CDR3 protein once. This repertoire includes around 550,000 distinct CDR3 sequences. This CDR3 is 16 amino acids long. Germline V gives CDR1 LGHDT, CDR2 YNNKEL (reference sequence). The sequencing sample was made of blood T cells: a sorted CD56 or NKG2C T cell subset, CD4+ or CD8+ T cells, or bulk PBMC T cells (not recorded which). The chain combines TRBV3-1 with TRBJ2-3; absent DNA, TCRdb's TRBD2 call cannot be checked. This clonotype originated in a man aged 18 to 35 in good health. CDR3 residues: CASSLLGLAGTDTQYF.